This passage covers 11 T cell receptor beta chains from one sample sequenced in a study of regulatory T cells in long-lasting Graves disease. Building the TCR beta libraries relied on iRepertoire HTBI primers, and CDR3 regions underwent Arm-PCR. Each CDR3 protein gets one entry after TCRdb re-called the multiplex PCR reads with MiXCR. The data contain approximately 270,000 distinct CDR3 sequences, around a sixth of them singletons. The time point is: newly diagnosed GD, antithyroid drugs for less than 3 months. RNA isolated from PBMCs was used to make the TCR library. The same sample was also used in a study of T cells in Graves' hyperthyroidism and ophthalmopathy.

Source: peripheral blood mononuclear cells (PBMCs), taken at new diagnosis, from a patient treated with antithyroid drugs. These receptors were taken from a woman aged 25 to 39 with Graves disease.

This clonotype has at least ten counts. The rearrangement links TRBV20-1 to TRBJ1-5; no clear D gene. The V and J ends lost 1 base and 6 bases respectively, with 10 bases between them. CDR1 and CDR2 (germline): DFQATT, SNEGSKA (reference sequence). The CDR3 spans 13 residues. The CDR3, as DNA: TGCAGTGCTAGAGGCCAGGAGACTCAGCCCCAGCATTTT. This encodes CSARGQETQPQHF.

This clonotype showed up just a few times. The V gene is TRBV6-1, the J gene TRBJ2-7; 8 nucleotides match TRBD2. V shed 0 bases and J 2 bases; nucleotides not matched to a gene: 3. This CDR3 spans 15 amino acids. Per germline, CDR1 MNHNS and CDR2 SASEGT. In nucleotides, the CDR3 is TGTGCCAGCAGTGAAGCCTCCGGGGGGGCCTACGAGCAGTACTTC. Its translation is CASSEASGGAYEQYF.

This clonotype was counted ten times or more. J is TRBJ1-3 and V is TRBV7-9, with 7 nucleotides matching TRBD1. CDR1 is SEHNR, CDR2 FQNEAQ, per germline (reference sequence). CDR3 length: 15 residues. V shed 0 bases, J shed 2 bases, and the junction held 1 base outside the gene matches. CDR3 DNA: TGTGCCAGCAGCTTAGCCGGGACAGCTGGAAACACCATATATTTT. This sequence encodes CASSLAGTAGNTIYF.

This clonotype was observed many times. J is TRBJ2-2 and V is TRBV5-1, with TRBD1 matching 10 bases. The CDR3 spans 17 residues. CDR1 and CDR2 (germline): SGHRS, YFSETQ. J gave up 4 bases and V 0 bases, and 6 bases lay outside the gene matches. CDR3 bases: TGCGCCAGCAGCTTGGTATTGACAGGGGGCGTCACCGGGGAGCTGTTTTTT. This sequence encodes CASSLVLTGGVTGELFF. The full variable domain, with the rest looked up from reference TRBV5-1 and TRBJ2-2, is KAGVTQTPRYLIKTRGQQVTLSCSPISGHRSVSWYQQTPGQGLQFLFEYFSETQRNKGNFPGRFSGRQFSNSRSEMNVSTLELGDSALYLCASSLVLTGGVTGELFFGEGSRLTVL.

This clonotype was detected many times. This chain links TRBV5-1 with TRBJ1-2; the D is unclear. There are 16 residues in the CDR3. The V gene's germline CDR1 is SGHRS and CDR2 YFSETQ. The V gene lost 0 bases and the J gene lost 8 bases, with 20 bases spanning the gap. This CDR3 reads CASSLGTEPFGEGYTF. For the CDR3, the DNA is TGCGCCAGCAGCTTGGGGACGGAGCCCTTTGGGGAGGGCTACACCTTC. Variable domain in full (rest from reference TRBV5-1 and TRBJ1-2): KAGVTQTPRYLIKTRGQQVTLSCSPISGHRSVSWYQQTPGQGLQFLFEYFSETQRNKGNFPGRFSGRQFSNSRSEMNVSTLELGDSALYLCASSLGTEPFGEGYTFGSGTRLTVV.

The sample holds many counts of this clonotype. The chain couples TRBV5-1 to TRBJ2-1; 8 bases match TRBD1. Per germline, CDR1 SGHRS and CDR2 YFSETQ. Trimming cost V 3 bases and J 5 bases; bases outside gene matches: 4. The CDR3 loop spans 14 amino acids. The CDR3 nucleotides are TGCGCCAGCAGCTCAGGGGGCACCAACAATGAGCAGTTCTTC. Translation gives CASSSGGTNNEQFF.

In its sample, this clonotype was seen many times. CDR3 sequence: CASSLGPGNYGYTF. The CDR3 DNA reads as TGTGCCAGCAGCTTAGGTCCCGGGAACTATGGCTACACCTTC. The chain uses TRBV7-3 and TRBJ1-2; no reliable D call. Per germline, CDR1 SGHTA and CDR2 FQGTGA. The V end lost 2 bases, the J end lost 2 bases, and 9 bases lay between the germline ends. This CDR3 is 14 amino acids long.

A single count supports this clonotype. The chain recombines TRBV5-1 with TRBJ1-1; a weak D match, TRBD1 (6 bases). Trimming stripped 3 bases from V and 1 base from J, with 10 bases between. Germline V gene sequence: CDR1 SGHRS, CDR2 YFSETQ. The CDR3 loop spans 14 amino acids. CDR3 in amino acids: CASSSKQGNTEAFF. The CDR3 bases are TGCGCCAGCAGCTCAAAACAGGGGAACACTGAAGCTTTCTTT.

This clonotype appeared many times. CDR3 DNA sequence: TGTGCCAGCAGCCGGAGACCGGGTCAGCCCCAGCATTTT. It encodes CASSRRPGQPQHF. This chain links TRBV7-9 with TRBJ1-5; D gene unclear. CDR1 is SEHNR and CDR2 is FQNEAQ in the germline V gene (reference sequence). V was shortened by 5 bases and J by 6 bases, with 11 bases between the two germline ends. The CDR3 totals 13 residues.

This clonotype was seen many times. The chain links TRBV11-2 to TRBJ2-7; weak D call: TRBD1 (5 bases). The CDR3 is made up of 16 amino acids. Germline assignment: CDR1 SGHAT and CDR2 FQNNGV. The V end was cut by 6 bases, the J end by 0 bases, with 18 bases between. The CDR3 DNA reads TGTGCCAGCAGTTCTCTTAAGGGGCTGAGCTCCTACGAGCAGTACTTC. Its translation is CASSSLKGLSSYEQYF. The variable domain in full, with the rest retrieved from reference TRBV11-2 and TRBJ2-7, is EAGVAQSPRYKIIEKRQSVAFWCNPISGHATLYWYQQILGQGPKLLIQFQNNGVVDDSQLPKDRFSAERLKGVDSTLKIQPAKLEDSAVYLCASSSLKGLSSYEQYFGPGTRLTVT.

This clonotype was seen more than once but under ten times. The V and J genes are TRBV6-1 and TRBJ1-1; 11 nucleotides align to TRBD1. CDR1 and CDR2 (germline): MNHNS, SASEGT. The V gene end was trimmed by 6 bases and the J gene end by 5 bases; junction bases not matched to a gene: 8. This CDR3 comprises 15 residues. CDR3 amino acids: CASRGQGQGATEAFF. CDR3 sequence (DNA): TGTGCCAGCAGGGGCCAAGGACAGGGGGCGACTGAAGCTTTCTTT.